The rows below give T cell receptor beta chains drawn from one sample of a study of cytomegalovirus exposure and HLA in healthy donors. Sequenced by immunoSEQ multiplex PCR; TCRdb stores in-frame clones only, minus some. The sample holds about 130,000 clones, 94% seen once. Sequences were obtained from PBMCs. The receptors derive from a woman aged 18-35 years in good health and CMV-seronegative. Both conserved end residues are part of each CDR3. The D gene is left open where the match is weak. Clone sizes are given selectively: once, few, many, or a class where the clone is expanded.

>.|TRBJ2-2|.|TRBV14
TGTGCCAGCAGCCAAGTCCGGACAGTGAACACCGGGGAGCTGTTTTTT
CASSQVRTVNTGELFF
>.|TRBJ2-3|once|TRBV19
TGTGCCAGTAGTATAGGGGCAGGGCTTCAGGGAGATACGCAGTATTTT
CASSIGAGLQGDTQYF
>.|TRBJ1-2|.|TRBV6-5
TGTGCCAGCAGTTGGGGGCTTAACTATGGCTACACCTTC
CASSWGLNYGYTF
>TRBD1|TRBJ1-1|.|TRBV5-6
TGTGCCAGCAGCAAGAGGGGGCCCGGGAACACTGAAGCTTTCTTT
CASSKRGPGNTEAFF
>TRBD1|TRBJ2-1|.|TRBV5-1
TGCGCCAGCAGCCGGGACAGCGCTCCCTACAATGAGCAGTTCTTC
CASSRDSAPYNEQFF
>.|TRBJ1-1|.|TRBV5-6
TGTGCCAGCAGCCCACCCACGGGGGACACTGAAGCTTTCTTT
CASSPPTGDTEAFF
>.|TRBJ2-5|.|TRBV28
TGTGCCAGCAGTCCCCCCGGGCTAGCTCAAGAGACCCAGTACTTC
CASSPPGLAQETQYF
>TRBD2|TRBJ2-1|.|TRBV29-1
TGCAGCGTTAGCGGGGGGTACTACAATGAGCAGTTCTTC
CSVSGGYYNEQFF
>TRBD1|TRBJ1-5|.|TRBV18
TGTGCCAGCTCACCATCGGGGACAGATAATCAGCCCCAGCATTTT
CASSPSGTDNQPQHF
>.|TRBJ2-1|.|TRBV19
TGTGCCAGTAGCACGGGATCATCCTACAATGAGCAGTTCTTC
CASSTGSSYNEQFF
>TRBD2|TRBJ2-4|.|TRBV5-4
TGTGCCAGCAGCTTAGGGTCCGGGGGGTCCAAAAACATTCAGTACTTC
CASSLGSGGSKNIQYF
>.|TRBJ2-5|.|TRBV12-1
TGTGCCAGCAGCGCCTCCCGGGACAGGGGACAAGAGACCCAGTACTTC
CASSASRDRGQETQYF
>TRBD1|TRBJ1-2|.|TRBV5-1
TGCGCCAGCAGCGCCCGACAGGGACAGGATGGCTACACCTTC
CASSARQGQDGYTF
>TRBD2|TRBJ2-4|.|TRBV5-1
TGCGCCAGCAGCTTCGGGACTAGCGGGAGGGAAAACATTCAGTACTTC
CASSFGTSGRENIQYF
>TRBD2|TRBJ2-5|once|TRBV7-9
TGTGCCAGCAGCTTCCGTGGACTAGATTTGGAGACCCAGTACTTC
CASSFRGLDLETQYF
>.|TRBJ2-1|.|TRBV21-1
TGTGCCAGCATCAAAATAGCGGGATCAACCTACAATGAGCAGTTCTTC
CASIKIAGSTYNEQFF
>.|TRBJ2-6|once|TRBV14
TGTGCCAGCAGCCAAGGAGGAGCTGGGGCCAACGTCCTGACTTTC
CASSQGGAGANVLTF
>.|TRBJ2-7|.|TRBV6-6
TGTGCCAGCAGTTACCCCCCGGGGAGTAGCACCTACGAGCAGTACTTC
CASSYPPGSSTYEQYF
>TRBD1|TRBJ2-7|.|TRBV6-5
TGTGCCAGCAGGGGACAGGGCCCCTACGAGCAGTACTTC
CASRGQGPYEQYF
>.|TRBJ1-1|.|TRBV9
TGTGCCAGCAGCGTAGGAGCGGGGAGGGAGGCTTTCTTT
CASSVGAGREAFF
>.|TRBJ2-1|.|TRBV7-3
TGTGCCAGCAGCCCCGTGGAGTACAATGAGCAGTTCTTC
CASSPVEYNEQFF
>.|TRBJ1-2|.|TRBV7-2
TGTGCCAGCAGCCCCGACACAAACTATGGCTACACCTTC
CASSPDTNYGYTF
>.|TRBJ1-2|.|TRBV7-2
TGTGCCACCGAAAAGCGGGGTCGCGGCTACACCTTC
CATEKRGRGYTF
>TRBD1|TRBJ1-1|.|TRBV27
TGTGCCAGCAGTCCCCTGGACAGGAGGGCTGAAGCTTTCTTT
CASSPLDRRAEAFF
>TRBD1|TRBJ1-6|.|TRBV4-2
TGTGCCAGCAGCCGCAGCACTCGGGACAGATATTCACCCCTCCACTTT
CASSRSTRDRYSPLHF
>.|TRBJ1-4|.|TRBV23-1
TGCGCCAGCAGTCAATCGGGCCCCCCGTTTTTT
CASSQSGPPFF
>.|TRBJ2-7|.|TRBV13
TGTGCCAGCAGCTTACAAGGAGGTACCTACGAGCAGTACTTC
CASSLQGGTYEQYF
>.|TRBJ1-2|.|TRBV30
TGTGCCTGGACTCCGGTGAGCTATGGCTACACCTTC
CAWTPVSYGYTF
>TRBD1|TRBJ1-4|.|TRBV5-4
TGTGCCAGCAGCTTCTCCGGGACAGGGAATGAAAAACTGTTTTTT
CASSFSGTGNEKLFF
>.|TRBJ1-5|.|TRBV28
TGTGCCAGCAGAGATACAGGGCTCAATCAGCCCCAGCATTTT
CASRDTGLNQPQHF
>.|TRBJ1-1|.|TRBV7-2
TGTGCCAGCAGCTTATACCAGGGGTGGAACACTGAAGCTTTCTTT
CASSLYQGWNTEAFF
>TRBD1|TRBJ1-1|.|TRBV4-2
TGTGCCAGCAGCCAATTTACAGGGGCCACTGAAGCTTTCTTT
CASSQFTGATEAFF
>TRBD2|TRBJ2-6|.|TRBV15
TGTGCCACCAGCAGAAAAAGGGGACTAGCGGGAACTGGGGCCAACGTCCTGACTTTC
CATSRKRGLAGTGANVLTF